Listed here are 2 T cell receptor beta chains from one sample, sequenced in a study of cytomegalovirus exposure and HLA in healthy donors. Clones were sequenced by immunoSEQ multiplex PCR, and TCRdb holds only the in-frame ones, with some missing. The sample shows roughly 110,000 clones, 88% of them seen only once. The specimen sequenced was PBMCs. Receptors originate from a woman in her late teens or twenties in good health and CMV-seropositive.

The chain joins TRBV5-6 to TRBJ2-5; unclear D gene. The length of the CDR3 is 14 residues. V lost 2 bases to trimming and J lost 5 bases, with 13 bases between them. CDR1 and CDR2 from the germline V gene are SGHDT and YYEEEE. The DNA for the CDR3 is TGTGCCAGCAGCTTTAGAGACATCGCCGAGACCCAGTACTTC. Its translation is CASSFRDIAETQYF.

The V and J genes are TRBV11-2 and TRBJ2-4, with TRBD2 matching over 10 bases. Germline CDR1 reads SGHAT; CDR2 reads FQNNGV. J lost 2 bases, V lost 4 bases, and 5 bases had no gene match. The CDR3 spans 16 residues. CDR3 DNA: TGTGCCAGCAGCTCTACAGCGGGGGGGACCAAAAACATTCAGTACTTC. Its translation is CASSSTAGGTKNIQYF. The variable domain in full, completed from reference TRBV11-2 and TRBJ2-4, reads EAGVAQSPRYKIIEKRQSVAFWCNPISGHATLYWYQQILGQGPKLLIQFQNNGVVDDSQLPKDRFSAERLKGVDSTLKIQPAKLEDSAVYLCASSSTAGGTKNIQYFGAGTRLSVL.